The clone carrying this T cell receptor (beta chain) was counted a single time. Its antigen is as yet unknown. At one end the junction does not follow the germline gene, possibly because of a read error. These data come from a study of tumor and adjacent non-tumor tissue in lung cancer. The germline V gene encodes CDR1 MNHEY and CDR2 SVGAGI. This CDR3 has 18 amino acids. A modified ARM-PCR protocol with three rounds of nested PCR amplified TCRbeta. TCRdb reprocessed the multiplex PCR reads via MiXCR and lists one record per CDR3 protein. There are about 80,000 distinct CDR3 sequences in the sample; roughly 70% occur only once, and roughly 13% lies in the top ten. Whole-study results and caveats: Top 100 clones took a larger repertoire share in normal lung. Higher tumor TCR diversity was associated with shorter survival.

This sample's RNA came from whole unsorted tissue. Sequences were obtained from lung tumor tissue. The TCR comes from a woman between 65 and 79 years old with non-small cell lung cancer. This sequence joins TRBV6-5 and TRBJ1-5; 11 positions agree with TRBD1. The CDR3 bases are TGTGCCAGCAAACGAGGGACAGGGGGTAATTTTGGCAATCAGTCCCAGCATTTT. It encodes CASKRGTGGNFGNQSQHF.